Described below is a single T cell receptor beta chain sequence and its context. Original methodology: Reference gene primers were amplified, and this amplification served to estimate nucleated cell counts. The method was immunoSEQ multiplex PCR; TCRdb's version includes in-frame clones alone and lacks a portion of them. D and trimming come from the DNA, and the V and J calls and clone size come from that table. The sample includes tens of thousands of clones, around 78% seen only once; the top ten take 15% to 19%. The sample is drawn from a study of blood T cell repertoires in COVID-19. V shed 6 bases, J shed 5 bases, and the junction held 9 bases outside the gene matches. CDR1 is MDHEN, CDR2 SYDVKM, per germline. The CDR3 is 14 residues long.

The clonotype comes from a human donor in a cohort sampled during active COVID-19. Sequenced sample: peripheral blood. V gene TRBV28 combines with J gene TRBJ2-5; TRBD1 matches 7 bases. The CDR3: CASSPGTVRETQYF. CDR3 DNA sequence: TGTGCCAGCAGCCCCGGGACAGTTAGGGAGACCCAGTACTTC.